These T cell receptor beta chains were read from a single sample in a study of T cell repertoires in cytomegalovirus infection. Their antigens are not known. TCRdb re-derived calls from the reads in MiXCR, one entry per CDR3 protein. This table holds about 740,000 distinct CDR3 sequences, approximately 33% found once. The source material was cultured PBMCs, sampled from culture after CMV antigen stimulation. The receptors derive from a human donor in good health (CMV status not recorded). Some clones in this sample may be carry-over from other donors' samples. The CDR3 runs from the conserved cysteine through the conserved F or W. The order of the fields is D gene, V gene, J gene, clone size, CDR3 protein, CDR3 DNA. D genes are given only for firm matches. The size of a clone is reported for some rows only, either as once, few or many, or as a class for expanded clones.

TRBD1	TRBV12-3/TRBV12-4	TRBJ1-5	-	CASRGQGDQPQHF	TGTGCCAGCAGGGGACAGGGGGATCAGCCCCAGCATTTT
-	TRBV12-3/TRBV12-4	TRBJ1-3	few	CASSFQSGNTIYF	TGTGCCAGCAGTTTCCAATCTGGAAACACCATATATTTT
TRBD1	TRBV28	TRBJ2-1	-	CASSNIGTGPLNEQFF	TGTGCCAGCAGTAATATTGGGACAGGGCCGCTCAATGAGCAGTTCTTC
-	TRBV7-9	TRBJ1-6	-	CASSQTRANSPLHF	TGTGCCAGCAGCCAGACCCGGGCGAACTCACCCCTCCACTTT
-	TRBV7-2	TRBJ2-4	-	CASSLGQVSNIQYF	TGTGCCAGCAGCTTAGGTCAGGTATCAAACATTCAGTACTTC
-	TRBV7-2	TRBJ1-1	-	CASLSMASSTEAFF	TGTGCCAGCCTTAGTATGGCATCGTCCACTGAAGCTTTCTTT
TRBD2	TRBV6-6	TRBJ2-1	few	CASSRTSGITEQFF	TGTGCCAGCAGTCGGACTAGCGGGATCACTGAGCAGTTCTTC
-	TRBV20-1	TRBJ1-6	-	CSARDQSGVSPLHF	TGCAGTGCTAGAGATCAATCCGGGGTGTCACCCCTCCACTTT
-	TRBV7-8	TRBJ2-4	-	CASSSRWQSLAKNIQYF	TGTGCCAGCAGCTCACGTTGGCAGTCATTAGCCAAAAACATTCAGTACTTC
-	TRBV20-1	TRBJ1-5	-	CSASRDENQPQHF	TGCAGTGCTTCCAGGGATGAGAATCAGCCCCAGCATTTT
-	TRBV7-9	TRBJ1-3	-	CASSSPPGWAIYF	TGTGCCAGCAGTTCTCCCCCCGGGTGGGCCATATATTTT
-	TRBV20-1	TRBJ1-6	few	CSARDGGLGTDSPLHF	TGCAGTGCTAGAGATGGGGGATTAGGGACGGATTCACCCCTCCACTTT
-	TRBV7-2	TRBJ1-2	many	CASSLVLGYTF	TGTGCCAGCAGCTTAGTGCTTGGCTACACCTTC
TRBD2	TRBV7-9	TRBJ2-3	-	CASSTPGLANFGTDTQYF	TGTGCCAGCAGCACTCCGGGACTAGCGAATTTTGGCACAGATACGCAGTATTTT
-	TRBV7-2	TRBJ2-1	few	CASSPEALRSYNEQFF	TGTGCCAGCAGCCCTGAAGCCCTCCGCTCCTACAATGAGCAGTTCTTC
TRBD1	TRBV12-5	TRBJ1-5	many	CASGGQEDSNQPQHF	TGTGCTAGTGGTGGACAGGAAGATAGCAATCAGCCCCAGCATTTT
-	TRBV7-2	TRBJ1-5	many	CASSLFPSGNQPQHF	TGTGCCAGCAGCTTATTTCCCTCTGGGAATCAGCCCCAGCATTTT
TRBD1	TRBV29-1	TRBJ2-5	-	CSVDLRGQGSKETQYF	TGCAGCGTTGATCTGCGGGGACAGGGCTCGAAAGAGACCCAGTACTTC
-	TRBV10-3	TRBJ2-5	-	CATGAHQETQYF	TGTGCCACCGGGGCCCACCAAGAGACCCAGTACTTC
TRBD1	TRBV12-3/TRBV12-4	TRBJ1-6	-	CASSRDDRDHSPLHF	TGTGCCAGCAGCCGGGACGACAGGGATCATTCACCCCTCCACTTT
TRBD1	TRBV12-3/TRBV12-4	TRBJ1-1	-	CASSLQGALGTEAFF	TGTGCCAGCAGTTTACAGGGGGCCCTGGGCACTGAAGCTTTCTTT
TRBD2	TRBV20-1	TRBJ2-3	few	CSATAWGIGLAGHTDTQYF	TGCAGTGCTACTGCCTGGGGCATAGGACTAGCGGGGCACACAGATACGCAGTATTTT
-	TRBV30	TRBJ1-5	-	CAWNRVGNQPQHF	TGTGCCTGGAACAGGGTAGGAAATCAGCCCCAGCATTTT
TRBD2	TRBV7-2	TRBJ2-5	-	CASSPRLAGGFQETQYF	TGTGCCAGCAGCCCAAGACTAGCGGGGGGGTTCCAAGAGACCCAGTACTTC
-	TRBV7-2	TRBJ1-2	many	CASSLDPSGWGYGYTF	TGTGCCAGCAGCTTAGACCCTTCGGGGTGGGGCTATGGCTACACCTTC
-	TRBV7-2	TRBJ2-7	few	CASSKRASYEQYF	TGTGCCAGCAGCAAACGGGCCTCCTACGAGCAGTACTTC
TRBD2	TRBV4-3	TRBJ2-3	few	CASSISPNAGGTTDTQYF	TGCGCCAGCAGTATCTCTCCTAACGCGGGAGGGACCACAGATACGCAGTATTTT
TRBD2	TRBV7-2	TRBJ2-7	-	CASSLGSAVAGINEQYF	TGTGCCAGCAGCTTAGGAAGTGCGGTAGCGGGGATCAACGAGCAGTACTTC
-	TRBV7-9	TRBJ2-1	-	CASSLLQGSLYNEQFF	TGTGCCAGCAGCTTATTACAGGGCTCCCTCTACAATGAGCAGTTCTTC
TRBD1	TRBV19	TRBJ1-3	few	CASSIDGTDVYSGNTIYF	TGTGCCAGTAGTATCGACGGGACAGACGTATACTCTGGAAACACCATATATTTT
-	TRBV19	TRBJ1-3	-	CDSKGATTVVSGNPIYF	TGTGACAGTAAAGGGGCGACGACAGTTGTCTCTGGAAACCCCATATATTTT
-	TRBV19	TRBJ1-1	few	CASSLRGGVGTEAFF	TGTGCCAGTAGTTTAAGGGGAGGGGTGGGCACTGAAGCTTTCTTT
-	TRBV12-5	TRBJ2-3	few	CASGLVRDGSFYTDTQYF	TGTGCTAGTGGTTTGGTACGGGACGGTAGCTTCTACACAGATACGCAGTATTTT
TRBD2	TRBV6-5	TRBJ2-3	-	CASTPLAGGPDTQYF	TGTGCCAGCACCCCCCTAGCGGGAGGGCCAGATACGCAGTATTTT
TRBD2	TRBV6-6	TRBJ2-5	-	CASSWTSIETQYF	TGTGCCAGCAGTTGGACTAGCATAGAGACCCAGTACTTC
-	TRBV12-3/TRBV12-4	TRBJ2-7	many	CASSLRDEQYF	TGTGCCAGCAGTTTAAGGGACGAGCAGTACTTC
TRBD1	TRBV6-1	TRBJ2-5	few	CASRTGLGAQYF	TGTGCCAGCAGGACAGGGCTGGGCGCCCAGTACTTC
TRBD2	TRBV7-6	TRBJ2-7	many	CASSWSGGTSYEQYF	TGTGCCAGCAGCTGGTCCGGGGGGACCTCCTACGAGCAGTACTTC
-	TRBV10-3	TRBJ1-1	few	CAISRQPETNTEAFF	TGTGCCATCAGCCGACAGCCCGAGACGAACACTGAAGCTTTCTTT
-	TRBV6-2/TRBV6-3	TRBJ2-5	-	CAIRGSGVQETQYF	TGTGCCATTAGAGGGTCCGGCGTCCAAGAGACCCAGTACTTC
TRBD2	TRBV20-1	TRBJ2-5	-	CSARSGTNLFEYF	TGCAGTGCCAGAAGCGGGACCAATTTGTTTGAGTACTTC
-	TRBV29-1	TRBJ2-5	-	CSGRLGETQYF	TGCAGCGGGCGACTCGGGGAGACCCAGTACTTC
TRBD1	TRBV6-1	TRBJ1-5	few	CASSGGAGQVNQPQHF	TGTGCCAGCAGTGGAGGGGCGGGACAGGTCAATCAGCCCCAGCATTTT
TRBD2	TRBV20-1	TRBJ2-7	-	CSAGHSGRVADEQYF	TGCAGTGCTGGCCATAGCGGGAGGGTAGCGGACGAGCAGTACTTC
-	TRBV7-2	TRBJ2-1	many	CASSLAQSNEQFF	TGTGCCAGCAGCTTAGCGCAATCAAATGAGCAGTTCTTC
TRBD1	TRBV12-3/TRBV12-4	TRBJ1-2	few	CASSSLQGANYGYTF	TGTGCCAGCAGTTCCCTTCAGGGGGCTAACTATGGCTACACCTTC
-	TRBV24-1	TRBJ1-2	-	CATRYSVQATYGYTF	TGTGCCACCAGATATTCGGTACAGGCGACCTATGGCTACACCTTC